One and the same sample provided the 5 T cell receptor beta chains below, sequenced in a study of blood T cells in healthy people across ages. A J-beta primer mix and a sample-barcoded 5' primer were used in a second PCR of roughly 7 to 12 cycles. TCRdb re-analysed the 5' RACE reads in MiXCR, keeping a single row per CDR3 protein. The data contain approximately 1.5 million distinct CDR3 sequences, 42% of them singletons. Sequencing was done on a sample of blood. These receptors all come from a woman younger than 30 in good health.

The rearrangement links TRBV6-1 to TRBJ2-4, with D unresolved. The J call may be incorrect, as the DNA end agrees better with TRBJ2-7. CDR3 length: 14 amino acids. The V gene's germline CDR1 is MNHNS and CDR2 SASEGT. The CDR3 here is CASSGDLGPYEQYF. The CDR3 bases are TGTGCCAGCAGTGGAGACCTCGGCCCCTACGAGCAGTACTTC.

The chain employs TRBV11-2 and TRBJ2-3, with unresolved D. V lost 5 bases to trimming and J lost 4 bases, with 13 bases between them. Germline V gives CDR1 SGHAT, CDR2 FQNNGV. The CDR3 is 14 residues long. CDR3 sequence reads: CASSPSSGPDTQYF. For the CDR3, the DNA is TGTGCCAGCAGCCCCTCGAGTGGGCCAGATACGCAGTATTTT.

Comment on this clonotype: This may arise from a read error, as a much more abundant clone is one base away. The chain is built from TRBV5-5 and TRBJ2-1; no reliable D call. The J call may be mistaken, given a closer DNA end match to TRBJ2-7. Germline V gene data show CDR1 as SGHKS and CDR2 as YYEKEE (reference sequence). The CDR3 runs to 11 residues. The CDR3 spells CTSTGTYEQYF. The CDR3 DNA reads TGTACCAGCACTGGTACCTACGAGCAGTACTTC.

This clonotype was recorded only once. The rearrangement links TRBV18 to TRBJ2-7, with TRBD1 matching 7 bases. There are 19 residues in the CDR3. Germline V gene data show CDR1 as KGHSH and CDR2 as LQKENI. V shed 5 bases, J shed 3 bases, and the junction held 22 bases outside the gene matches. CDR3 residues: CASSSTGRATKNIGYEQYF. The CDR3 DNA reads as TGTGCCAGCTCATCGACAGGGAGAGCGACCAAAAATATTGGCTACGAGCAGTACTTC.

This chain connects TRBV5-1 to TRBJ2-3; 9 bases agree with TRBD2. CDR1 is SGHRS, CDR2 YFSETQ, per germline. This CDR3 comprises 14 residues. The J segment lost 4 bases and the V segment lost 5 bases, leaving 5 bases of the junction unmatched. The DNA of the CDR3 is TGCGCCAGCAGAGGTAGCGGGGGCGCAGATACGCAGTATTTT. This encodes CASRGSGGADTQYF.